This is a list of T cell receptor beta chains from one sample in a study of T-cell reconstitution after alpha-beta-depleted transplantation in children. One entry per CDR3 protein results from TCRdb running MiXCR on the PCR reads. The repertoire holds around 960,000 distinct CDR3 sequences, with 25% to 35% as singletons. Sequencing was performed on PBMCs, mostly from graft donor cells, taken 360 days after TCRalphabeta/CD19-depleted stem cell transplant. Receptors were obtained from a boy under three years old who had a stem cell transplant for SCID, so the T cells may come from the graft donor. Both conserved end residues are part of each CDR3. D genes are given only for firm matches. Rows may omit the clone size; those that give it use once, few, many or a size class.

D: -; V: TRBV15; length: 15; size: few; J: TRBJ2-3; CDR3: CATSPGTSNTDTQYF; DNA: TGTGCCACCAGCCCGGGGACTTCTAACACAGATACGCAGTATTTT
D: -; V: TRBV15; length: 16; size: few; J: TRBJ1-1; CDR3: CATSSGMVVMNTEAFF; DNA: TGTGCCACCAGCAGTGGTATGGTTGTCATGAACACTGAAGCTTTCTTT
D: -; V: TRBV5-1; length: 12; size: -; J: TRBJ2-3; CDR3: CSPGHGTDTQYF; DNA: TGCTCCCCGGGGCACGGCACAGATACGCAGTATTTT
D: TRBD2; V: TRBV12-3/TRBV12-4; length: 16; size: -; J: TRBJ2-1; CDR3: CASLRSQGLAGAEQFF; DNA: TGTGCCAGCTTACGGAGCCAGGGACTAGCGGGGGCTGAGCAGTTCTTC
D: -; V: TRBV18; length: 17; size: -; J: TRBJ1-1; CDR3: CASSPQGLPRENTEAFF; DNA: TGTGCCAGCTCACCACAGGGGTTGCCACGGGAGAACACTGAAGCTTTCTTT
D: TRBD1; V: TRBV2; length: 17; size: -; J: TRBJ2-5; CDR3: CASSEALARTGTETQYF; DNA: TGTGCCAGCAGTGAAGCGCTGGCGAGGACAGGGACGGAGACCCAGTACTTC
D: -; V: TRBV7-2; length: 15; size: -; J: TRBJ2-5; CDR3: CASSHAGPLQETQYF; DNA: TGTGCCAGCAGCCACGCTGGACCGCTCCAAGAGACCCAGTACTTC
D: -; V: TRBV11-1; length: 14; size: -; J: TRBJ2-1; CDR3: CASSLAWQGGEQFF; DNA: TGTGCCAGCAGCTTAGCGTGGCAGGGGGGTGAGCAGTTCTTC
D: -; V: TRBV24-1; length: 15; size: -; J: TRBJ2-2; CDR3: CATSDPRHPTGELFF; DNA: TGTGCCACCAGTGATCCCCGACACCCCACCGGGGAGCTGTTTTTT
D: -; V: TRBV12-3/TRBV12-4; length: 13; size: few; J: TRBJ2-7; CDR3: CASTAGFSYEQYF; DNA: TGTGCCAGCACCGCGGGTTTCTCCTACGAGCAGTACTTC
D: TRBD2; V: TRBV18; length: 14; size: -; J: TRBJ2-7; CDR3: CASSPMRGGPEQYF; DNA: TGTGCCAGCTCACCAATGCGGGGGGGCCCCGAGCAGTACTTC
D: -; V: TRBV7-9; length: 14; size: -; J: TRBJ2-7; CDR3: CASSPSPSNGEQYF; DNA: TGTGCCAGCAGCCCGAGCCCCTCCAATGGCGAGCAGTACTTC
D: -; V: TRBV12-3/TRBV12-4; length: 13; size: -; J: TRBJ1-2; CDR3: CASSPDGLYGYTF; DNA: TGTGCCAGCAGTCCTGACGGCCTCTATGGCTACACCTTC
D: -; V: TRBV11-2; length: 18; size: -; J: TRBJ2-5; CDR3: CASSSRPKTPGRGETQYF; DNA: TGTGCCAGCAGCTCGAGACCCAAGACCCCGGGCCGAGGGGAGACCCAGTACTTC
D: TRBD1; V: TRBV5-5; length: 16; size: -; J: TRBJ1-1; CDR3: CASSLRVQGGNTEAFF; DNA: TGTGCCAGCAGCTTGAGGGTCCAGGGGGGGAACACTGAAGCTTTCTTT
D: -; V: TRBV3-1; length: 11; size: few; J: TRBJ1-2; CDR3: CASSQSSLNTF; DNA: TGTGCCAGCAGCCAATCGAGTCTCAACACCTTC
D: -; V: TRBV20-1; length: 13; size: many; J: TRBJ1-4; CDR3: CSAPQQGGEKLFF; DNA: TGCAGTGCTCCCCAACAGGGTGGTGAAAAACTGTTTTTT
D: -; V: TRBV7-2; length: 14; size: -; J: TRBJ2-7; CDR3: CASSSKHVRGEQYF; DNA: TGTGCCAGCAGCTCGAAGCATGTCAGGGGCGAGCAGTACTTC
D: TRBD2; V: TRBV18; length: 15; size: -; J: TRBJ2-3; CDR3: CASSPKALAGDTQYF; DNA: TGTGCCAGCTCACCAAAGGCCCTAGCGGGCGATACGCAGTATTTT
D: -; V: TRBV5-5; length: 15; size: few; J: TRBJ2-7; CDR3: CASSLAVTDPYEQYF; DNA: TGTGCCAGCAGCTTGGCGGTGACAGATCCCTACGAGCAGTACTTC
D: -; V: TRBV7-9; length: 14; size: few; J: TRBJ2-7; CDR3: CASSLEQRYYEQYF; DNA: TGTGCCAGCAGCTTAGAACAGCGCTACTACGAGCAGTACTTC
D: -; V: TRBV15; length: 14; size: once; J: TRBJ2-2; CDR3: CATKGSLGTGELFF; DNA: TGTGCCACCAAGGGATCTCTTGGGACCGGGGAGCTGTTTTTT
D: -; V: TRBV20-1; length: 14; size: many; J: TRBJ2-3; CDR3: CSAQHRRGTDTQYF; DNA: TGCAGTGCTCAACACCGGAGGGGCACAGATACGCAGTATTTT
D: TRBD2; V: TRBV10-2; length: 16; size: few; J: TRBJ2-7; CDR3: CASSVGRAGGMSQQYF; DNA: TGCGCCAGCAGTGTTGGGCGCGCCGGGGGGATGTCTCAGCAGTACTTC
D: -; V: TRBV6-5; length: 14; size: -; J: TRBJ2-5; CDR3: CASSFGGPQETQYF; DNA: TGTGCCAGCAGTTTCGGGGGGCCTCAAGAGACCCAGTACTTC
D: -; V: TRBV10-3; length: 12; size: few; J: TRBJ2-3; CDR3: CAPLAGADTQYF; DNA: TGTGCTCCACTGGCCGGGGCAGATACGCAGTATTTT
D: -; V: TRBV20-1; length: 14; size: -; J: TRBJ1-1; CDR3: CSARRGLSNTEAFF; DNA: TGCAGTGCTAGACGTGGACTCTCGAACACTGAAGCTTTCTTT
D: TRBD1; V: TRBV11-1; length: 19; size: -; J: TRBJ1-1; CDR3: CASSLPTRDSRPMNTEAFF; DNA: TGTGCCAGCAGCCTACCAACCCGGGACAGTCGACCCATGAACACTGAAGCTTTCTTT
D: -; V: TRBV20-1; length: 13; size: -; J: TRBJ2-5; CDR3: CSASDPPQETQYF; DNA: TGCAGTGCTTCTGACCCTCCTCAAGAGACCCAGTACTTC
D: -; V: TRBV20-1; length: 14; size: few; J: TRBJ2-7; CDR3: CSALVNLVPYEQYF; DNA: TGCAGTGCCCTAGTAAACCTAGTCCCCTACGAGCAGTACTTC
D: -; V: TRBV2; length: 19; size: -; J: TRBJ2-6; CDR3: CASCLALTVLPRGANVLTF; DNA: TGTGCCAGCTGTTTAGCCCTGACAGTCCTCCCTAGGGGGGCCAACGTCCTGACTTTC
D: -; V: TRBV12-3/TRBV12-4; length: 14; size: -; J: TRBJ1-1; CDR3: CASSFVAGNTEAFF; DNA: TGTGCCAGCAGTTTCGTGGCAGGTAACACTGAAGCTTTCTTT
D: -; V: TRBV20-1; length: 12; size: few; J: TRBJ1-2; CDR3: CSARDGRGGYTF; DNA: TGCAGTGCTAGAGATGGTCGCGGAGGCTACACCTTC
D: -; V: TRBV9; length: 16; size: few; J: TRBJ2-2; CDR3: CASSVVPGGTSGELFF; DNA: TGTGCCAGCAGCGTAGTCCCGGGGGGCACATCCGGGGAGCTGTTTTTT
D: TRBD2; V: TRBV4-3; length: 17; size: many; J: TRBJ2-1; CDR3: CASSQDHGTSVGNEQFF; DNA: TGCGCCAGCAGCCAAGATCACGGGACTAGCGTAGGCAATGAGCAGTTCTTC
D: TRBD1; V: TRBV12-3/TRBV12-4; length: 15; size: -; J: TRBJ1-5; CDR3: CASSFGTGGRQPQHF; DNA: TGTGCCAGCAGTTTCGGGACAGGGGGCCGGCAGCCCCAGCATTTT
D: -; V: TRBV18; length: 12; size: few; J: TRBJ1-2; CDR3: CASSPQPGGYTF; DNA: TGTGCCAGCTCACCCCAACCGGGTGGCTACACCTTC
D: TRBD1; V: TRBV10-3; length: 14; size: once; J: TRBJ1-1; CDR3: CAISWDRANTEAFF; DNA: TGTGCCATCAGTTGGGACAGGGCGAACACTGAAGCTTTCTTT
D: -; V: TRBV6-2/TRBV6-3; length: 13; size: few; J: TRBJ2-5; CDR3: CASSHLRRETQYF; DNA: TGTGCCAGCAGTCACCTCAGGCGGGAGACCCAGTACTTC
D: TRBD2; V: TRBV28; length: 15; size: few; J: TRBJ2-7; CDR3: CASSFGGDGSYEQYF; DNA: TGTGCCAGCAGTTTCGGGGGGGACGGCTCCTACGAGCAGTACTTC